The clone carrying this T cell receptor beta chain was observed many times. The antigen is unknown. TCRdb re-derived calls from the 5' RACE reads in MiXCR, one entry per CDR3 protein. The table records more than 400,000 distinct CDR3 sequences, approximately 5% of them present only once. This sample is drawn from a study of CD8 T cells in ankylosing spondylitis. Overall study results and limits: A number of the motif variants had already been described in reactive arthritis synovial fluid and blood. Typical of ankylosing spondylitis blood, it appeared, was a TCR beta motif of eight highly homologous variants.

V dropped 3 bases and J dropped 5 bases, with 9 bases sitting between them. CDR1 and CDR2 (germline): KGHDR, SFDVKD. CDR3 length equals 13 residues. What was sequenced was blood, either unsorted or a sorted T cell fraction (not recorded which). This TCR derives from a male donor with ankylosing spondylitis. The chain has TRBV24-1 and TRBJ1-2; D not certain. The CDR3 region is CATSDPLRYGYTF. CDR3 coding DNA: TGTGCCACCAGTGATCCCCTTAGATATGGCTACACCTTC.